This T cell receptor beta chain derives from a study of blood T cell repertoires in COVID-19 (dated by TCRdb to about 2020). With respect to the entire study: The collaborator samples originated in the United States, Italy and Spain and spanned the acute and convalescent phases of COVID-19. The material from the prospective study consisted of cDNA or gDNA derived from T cells, B-cell-depleted T cells, or PBMCs. Deeply sampled blood TCRbeta repertoires from subjects exposed to, actively infected with, or recovered from COVID-19 were included in the dataset. The repertoires were made available in a free public database intended to serve as a resource for research on the immune response to SARS-CoV-2. The samples were drawn from the first 160 participants of the ongoing ImmuneRACE study and from more than 1,000 subjects provided by 6 global collaborators. The sample metadata nearly always contained a de-identified subject ID, COVID-19 status, age in years and sex. Where HLA class I and class II types were available, the types were taken from metadata supplied by the sample provider, not from assay-based typing. On the study overall, not on this receptor specifically: Clinical and demographic metadata were provided uncurated, with the amount varying by source and participant.

Collaborating institutions collected whole blood in K2EDTA tubes following their own protocols. For TCRbeta analysis, collaborator samples were shipped as frozen whole blood, as isolated PBMCs, or as DNA extracted from either sample type. As encoded in the germline V gene, CDR1 is MNHNS while CDR2 is SASEGT. Reading from cysteine to phenylalanine, the CDR3 counts 16 amino acids. Only CDR3 DNA is held: 48 bases, read in frame from base 1. Here V drops 4 bases and J drops 3 bases, and the junction holds 9 bases not matched to any gene. As to this clone: Its antigen remains unidentified. Base quality data are lacking; no much larger clone is found one base away.

TCRbeta CDR3 regions were amplified from genomic DNA by means of the immunoSEQ Assay, a bias-controlled multiplex PCR. The paper's processing steps were these. Nucleated cell counts per sample were estimated from amplification of reference gene primers within the assay. To quantify the absolute abundance of each unique TCRbeta CDR3 rearrangement, sequence reads were collapsed and filtered. For each sample, productive Simpson clonality was calculated as the square root of Simpson's diversity index over productive rearrangements. Not all clones reach the TCRdb copy of this immuneACCESS table, which keeps in-frame sequences only. Checked studies attribute under half of the gap to unresolved V genes and leave the rest unexplained. V, J and clone size reflect that table, while D and trimming were determined from the DNA. The sample contains about 30,000 clones, about nine tenths of them found a single time. In total, the top ten clones hold 24% of the sample.

The receptor chain draws on TRBV6-1 and TRBJ2-1, with 7 bases in between that match TRBD1. This receptor was obtained from a human donor with active COVID-19. The donor label of this sample is uncertain. Sequenced sample: peripheral blood. The CDR3 amino acid sequence is: CASSARQGVVYNEQFF. The nucleotides read TGTGCCAGCAGTGCCCGACAGGGAGTAGTCTACAATGAGCAGTTCTTC.